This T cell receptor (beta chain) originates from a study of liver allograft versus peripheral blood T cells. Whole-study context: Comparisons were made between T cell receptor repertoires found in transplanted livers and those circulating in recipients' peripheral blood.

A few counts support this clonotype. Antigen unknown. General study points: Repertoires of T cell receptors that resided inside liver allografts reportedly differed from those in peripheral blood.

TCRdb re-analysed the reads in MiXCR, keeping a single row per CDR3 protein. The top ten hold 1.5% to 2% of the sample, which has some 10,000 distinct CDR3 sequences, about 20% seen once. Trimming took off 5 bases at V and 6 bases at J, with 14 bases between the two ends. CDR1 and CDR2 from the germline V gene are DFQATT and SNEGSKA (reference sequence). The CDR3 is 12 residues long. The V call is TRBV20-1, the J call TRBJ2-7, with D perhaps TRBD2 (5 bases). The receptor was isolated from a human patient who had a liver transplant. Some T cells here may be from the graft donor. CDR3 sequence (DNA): TGCAGTGCTCCAAGCCGCCGGGGCGAGCAGTACTTC. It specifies CSAPSRRGEQYF.